Below are 17 T cell receptor beta chains sequenced from a single sample in a study of blood T cell repertoires in COVID-19 (dated by TCRdb to the early 2020s). Receptor libraries were prepared by the immunoSEQ multiplex PCR assay. TCRdb's version of the immuneACCESS table is confined to in-frame rearrangements and falls short of the full clone set. An unresolved V gene accounts for under half of the shortfall where checked; the remainder is of unknown origin. This sample is represented by under 300,000 clones; around 88% of them were singletons. The ten largest account for approximately 2.3% of the sample. Source material: PBMCs or T cells enriched from blood (not recorded which). These receptors originate from a woman between 40 and 55 years old with acute COVID-19.

This sequence joins TRBV6-2 or TRBV6-3 and TRBJ1-5, with D uncertain. The germline V gene has CDR1 MNHEY and CDR2 SVGEGT. The CDR3 is made up of 13 amino acids. V was pared by 2 bases and J by 4 bases, with 6 bases between. The CDR3 loop is CASSYQFNQPQHF. CDR3 coding DNA: TGTGCCAGCAGTTACCAGTTTAATCAGCCCCAGCATTTT.

Written as DNA, the CDR3 is TGTGCCAGCAGCTTAATACGGGGTCGTGGCATTCAGTACTTC. The encoded protein is CASSLIRGRGIQYF. The chain joins TRBV11-2 to TRBJ2-4; D possibly corresponds to TRBD2 (5 bases). Germline V gene sequence: CDR1 SGHAT, CDR2 FQNNGV. The CDR3 sequence is 14 residues long. The V end was cut by 2 bases, the J end by 9 bases, with 14 bases between.

The chain has TRBV7-2 and TRBJ2-2; 9 bases map to TRBD1. The CDR3 sequence is 18 residues long. V shed 3 bases, J shed 4 bases, and the junction held 12 bases outside the gene matches. CDR1 SGHTA and CDR2 FQGNSA come from the germline V gene. CDR3: CASSFAGLQGAITGELFF. For the CDR3, the DNA is TGTGCCAGCAGCTTCGCCGGGTTACAGGGGGCAATCACCGGGGAGCTGTTTTTT.

This chain joins TRBV6-4 and TRBJ2-1; 8 bases are shared with TRBD1. CDR3 length equals 14 residues. V was clipped by 6 bases and J by 6 bases; unmatched bases: 7. Germline V gene sequence: CDR1 MRHNA, CDR2 SNTAGT. CDR3 in DNA: TGTGCCAGCAGGGGGGGACAGGCGGGCAATGAGCAGTTCTTC. The encoded protein is CASRGGQAGNEQFF.

The chain couples TRBV7-9 to TRBJ1-2; TRBD1 matches at 9 bases. Germline CDR1 and CDR2: SEHNR and FQNEAQ (reference sequence). The junction had 3 bases not matched to a gene; V was cut back by 0 bases and J by 4 bases. The CDR3 consists of 15 residues. The CDR3 spells CASSLAGTGSYGYTF. The CDR3 DNA follows: TGTGCCAGCAGCTTAGCTGGGACAGGGAGCTATGGCTACACCTTC. Together with reference TRBV7-9 and TRBJ1-2, the CDR3 gives the full variable domain: DTGVSQNPRHKITKRGQNVTFRCDPISEHNRLYWYRQTLGQGPEFLTYFQNEAQLEKSRLLSDRFSAERPKGSFSTLEIQRTEQGDSAMYLCASSLAGTGSYGYTFGSGTRLTVV.

The chain combines TRBV5-5 with TRBJ1-1, with D maybe TRBD1 (5 bases). The CDR3 is 16 amino acids. Trimming cost V 4 bases and J 1 base, with 17 bases left between them. In germline, CDR1 is SGHKS, CDR2 YYEKEE (reference sequence). CDR3 residues: CASSPRSTGENTEAFF. In nucleotides, the CDR3 is TGTGCCAGCAGCCCCAGATCTACGGGGGAGAACACTGAAGCTTTCTTT.

On this clone itself: This sample includes further DNA sequences coding for the same CDR3. The chain employs TRBV7-9 and TRBJ1-5, with no clear D. Trimming removed 1 base at V and 3 bases at J, with 7 bases between. This CDR3 comprises 14 residues. Germline V gene sequence: CDR1 SEHNR, CDR2 FQNEAQ (reference sequence). The CDR3 sequence is CASSLGVSNQPQHF. The CDR3 DNA reads TGTGCCAGCAGCTTAGGAGTCTCCAATCAGCCCCAGCATTTT. Full variable domain (remainder filled in from reference TRBV7-9 and TRBJ1-5): DTGVSQNPRHKITKRGQNVTFRCDPISEHNRLYWYRQTLGQGPEFLTYFQNEAQLEKSRLLSDRFSAERPKGSFSTLEIQRTEQGDSAMYLCASSLGVSNQPQHFGDGTRLSIL.

V usage is TRBV19 and J usage is TRBJ2-2, with 11 bases fitting TRBD2. J gave up 7 bases and V 6 bases, and 4 bases lay outside the gene matches. CDR1 is LNHDA and CDR2 is SQIVND in the germline V gene (reference sequence). The CDR3 is 14 residues long. Here the CDR3 DNA reads TGTGCCAGTAGAATGACTAGCGGGGTCGGGGAGCTGTTTTTT. It encodes CASRMTSGVGELFF.

The chain links TRBV24-1 to TRBJ2-1; perhaps TRBD2 as D (5 bases). Germline CDR1 reads KGHDR; CDR2 reads SFDVKD. CDR3 length equals 15 residues. V was clipped by 5 bases and J by 6 bases, with 16 bases between them. CDR3 nucleotide sequence: TGTGCCACCAGTGGGACTCTACCTCGTATCAATGAGCAGTTCTTC. Encoded protein: CATSGTLPRINEQFF.

The gene calls are TRBV30 and TRBJ1-6; a weak D match, TRBD1 (6 bases). V lost 7 bases and J lost 7, with 14 bases in between. CDR1 GTSNPN and CDR2 SVGIG come from the germline V gene (reference sequence). This CDR3 spans 13 amino acids. The CDR3 reads CASAWGLNSPLHF. CDR3 nucleotides: TGTGCCTCCGCTTGGGGGCTGAATTCACCCCTCCACTTT.

The rearrangement links TRBV21-1 to TRBJ1-1; the table's TRBD1 call for D was not verified on the DNA. TRBV21-1 is an annotated pseudogene. The CDR3 totals 14 residues. CDR3 sequence reads: CASSKRGGVAEAFF. The CDR3 DNA sequence: TGTGCCAGCAGCAAACGAGGGGGAGTGGCTGAAGCTTTCTTT.

The chain recombines TRBV19 with TRBJ2-5, with D perhaps matching TRBD2 (6 bases). The V end lost 5 bases, the J end lost 1 base, and 14 bases lay between the germline ends. This CDR3 region has 15 residues. Germline V gives CDR1 LNHDA, CDR2 SQIVND (reference sequence). DNA for the CDR3: TGTGCCAGTAGTCCGGGTGGCGGGGCCCAAGAGACCCAGTACTTC. Translation: CASSPGGGAQETQYF.

The V gene is TRBV9, the J gene TRBJ1-1, with 12 bases lining up with TRBD1. V was clipped by 5 bases and J by 0 bases; unmatched bases: 2. Germline V lookup: CDR1 SGDLS, CDR2 YYNGEE. The CDR3 extends over 15 amino acids. As DNA, the CDR3 is TGTGCCAGCAGGGGACAGGGGGCGGTGAACACTGAAGCTTTCTTT. Translated, it gives CASRGQGAVNTEAFF.

The chain combines TRBV19 with TRBJ1-1; 9 bases map to TRBD1. After removal of 3 bases from V and 6 bases from J, the junction contained 8 bases not matched to a gene. This CDR3 has 15 residues. Germline V gene sequence: CDR1 LNHDA, CDR2 SQIVND (reference sequence). The CDR3 region has the DNA TGTGCCAGTAGTATCCCGACAGGGGGGACCGCTGAAGCTTTCTTT. Its translation is CASSIPTGGTAEAFF.

This clone has only one observation. J is TRBJ1-2 and V is TRBV19, with 9 positions matching TRBD1. V dropped 8 bases and J dropped 7; count of bases not matched to a gene: 5. The CDR3 loop spans 12 amino acids. From germline, CDR1 is LNHDA and CDR2 SQIVND (reference sequence). CDR3 bases: TGTGCCAGTGGGGAGACAGGGGGTGGCTACACCTTC. Amino acid sequence: CASGETGGGYTF. Full variable domain (outside the CDR3, taken from reference TRBV19 and TRBJ1-2): DGGITQSPKYLFRKEGQNVTLSCEQNLNHDAMYWYRQDPGQGLRLIYYSQIVNDFQKGDIAEGYSVSREKKESFPLTVTSAQKNPTAFYLCASGETGGGYTFGSGTRLTVV.

The chain is built from TRBV5-8 and TRBJ1-4; no clear D gene. The CDR3 covers 16 residues. Germline V gene sequence: CDR1 SGHTS, CDR2 YDEGEE. The V gene lost 3 bases and the J gene lost 3 bases, with 15 bases spanning the gap. Here the CDR3 reads CASSSFTGRSNEKLFF. For the CDR3, the DNA is TGTGCCAGCAGCTCGTTTACCGGGAGATCTAATGAAAAACTGTTTTTT.

This clone was observed a few times. Written as DNA, the CDR3 is TGTGCCTTCGAGGGGAGGGGGGCCGAGACCCAGTACTTC. Translating gives CAFEGRGAETQYF. The chain links TRBV30 to TRBJ2-5; tentative D call: TRBD2 (7 bases). This CDR3 comprises 13 residues. V gave up 7 bases and J gave up 5 bases, with 17 bases separating them. CDR1 and CDR2 from the germline V gene are GTSNPN and SVGIG (reference sequence).